This passage covers 19 T cell receptor beta chains from one sample sequenced in a study of blood T cells in healthy people across ages. Combining a sample-barcoded 5' primer with a J-beta primer mix, a second PCR ran for about 7 to 11 cycles. TCRdb analysed the 5' RACE reads with MiXCR anew, one entry per CDR3 protein. The table lists about 900,000 distinct CDR3 sequences, under 50% of them singletons. The sample consisted of blood. These receptor sequences come from a man in his thirties or forties in good health.

The genes are TRBV4-2 and TRBJ1-2, with D unclear. Germline loops: CDR1 LGHNA, CDR2 YNFKEQ. Trimming pared 1 base from V and 7 bases from J, leaving 10 bases between. There are 13 residues in the CDR3. The CDR3 DNA is TGTGCCAGCAGCCAAGCGGGTACCTGTGGCTACACCTTC. Its protein product is CASSQAGTCGYTF.

This clonotype was seen many times. This rearrangement joins TRBV7-9 to TRBJ2-6, with unresolved D. The CDR3 extends over 17 amino acids. V gave up 4 bases and J gave up 0 bases, with 13 bases separating them. The germline V gene encodes CDR1 SEHNR and CDR2 FQNEAQ (reference sequence). CDR3 DNA: TGTGCCAGCAGCTCCTCTACAGTGTCCTCTGGGGCCAACGTCCTGACTTTC. Translation: CASSSSTVSSGANVLTF.

V and J are TRBV6-2 or TRBV6-3 and TRBJ2-3; the D is unclear. CDR3 length equals 19 residues. Trimming took off 3 bases at V and 1 base at J, with 23 bases between the two ends. Germline lookup yields CDR1 MNHEY and CDR2 SVGEGT. DNA of the CDR3: TGTGCCAGCAGTTATGTTCTGGGGATCGTTGGGCTGGGCACAGATACGCAGTATTTT. Protein: CASSYVLGIVGLGTDTQYF.

The V gene is TRBV6-6, the J gene TRBJ2-7; no reliable D call. CDR1 is MNHNY and CDR2 is SVGAGI in the germline V gene (reference sequence). The CDR3 length is 12 residues. V was trimmed by 9 bases and J by 2 bases, leaving 11 bases between them. The CDR3, as DNA: TGTGCCAGTTACAGTCTCACCTACGAGCAGTACTTC. Its translation: CASYSLTYEQYF.

The sample holds a few counts of this clonotype. The rearrangement links TRBV30 to TRBJ2-5, with TRBD1 matching over 9 bases. The J call is uncertain, as TRBJ2-7 better fits the DNA end. The CDR3 contains 13 residues. CDR1 GTSNPN and CDR2 SVGIG come from the germline V gene (reference sequence). The chain's CDR3 is CASRDRATYEQYF. As DNA, the CDR3 is TGTGCCTCCCGGGACAGGGCCACCTACGAGCAGTACTTC.

This clonotype was detected a few times. V gene TRBV20-1 combines with J gene TRBJ2-5; TRBD1 agrees at 10 bases. The length of the CDR3 is 13 residues. Germline CDR1 reads DFQATT; CDR2 reads SNEGSKA (reference sequence). V shed 3 bases, J shed 5 bases, and the junction held 3 bases outside the gene matches. The CDR3 DNA is TGCAGTGCTAGGACAGGGGGCCCGGAGACCCAGTACTTC. Translating gives CSARTGGPETQYF.

This clonotype was seen a few times. The J gene is TRBJ2-5, the V gene TRBV29-1; either TRBD1 or TRBD2 may fit D (5 bases each). CDR3 length: 14 amino acids. V shed 7 bases and J shed 2 bases, with 17 bases lying between them. Germline V CDR1 and CDR2: SQVTM, ANQGSEA. DNA of the CDR3: TGCAGCGGGATACCGGGACGGAGACAAGAGACCCAGTACTTC. The encoded protein is CSGIPGRRQETQYF.

The chain has TRBV9 and TRBJ2-5; possible D gene TRBD2, 5 bases. The germline V gene encodes CDR1 SGDLS and CDR2 YYNGEE. With 2 bases removed from V and 5 bases from J, the gap between germline ends came to 16 bases. This CDR3 comprises 15 residues. The CDR3 here is CASSVRVAPEETQYF. The CDR3 nucleotides read TGTGCCAGCAGCGTGAGGGTGGCTCCCGAGGAGACCCAGTACTTC.

A few counts support this clonotype. The rearrangement links TRBV7-9 to TRBJ2-7; TRBD1 or TRBD2 may be the D gene (5 bases each). The CDR3 totals 17 residues. Germline V gene data show CDR1 as SEHNR and CDR2 as FQNEAQ (reference sequence). Trimming removed 4 bases from V and 1 base from J, with 20 bases in between. The CDR3 sequence: CASSSNTGTGPSYEQYF. Here the CDR3 DNA reads TGTGCCAGCAGCTCCAATACCGGGACGGGCCCTTCCTACGAGCAGTACTTC.

This clonotype occurred a few times. The CDR3, as DNA: TGTGCCAGCACTCCAGGGGATATCACAGATACGCAGTATTTT. It specifies CASTPGDITDTQYF. V and J are TRBV6-1 and TRBJ2-3; weak D call: TRBD1 (6 bases). This CDR3 is built from 14 residues. Trimming left V 7 bases short and J 2 bases short, with 13 bases between. Germline CDR1 is MNHNS and CDR2 is SASEGT.

This clonotype was picked up one time. V is TRBV28 and J is TRBJ2-2; weak D call: TRBD2 (7 bases). The V end was cut by 11 bases, the J end by 0 bases, with 13 bases between. The CDR3 runs 14 residues. The germline CDR1 and CDR2 sequences are MDHEN and SYDVKM. Written as DNA, the CDR3 is TGTGCCGTCCGAGGGGGGGCGAACACCGGGGAGCTGTTTTTT. Translating it yields CAVRGGANTGELFF.

The V call is TRBV20-1, the J call TRBJ2-3, with D perhaps matching TRBD1 or TRBD2 (5 bases each). CDR3 length equals 12 residues. V was clipped by 6 bases and J by 5 bases, with 12 bases between them. Germline CDR1 is DFQATT and CDR2 is SNEGSKA (reference sequence). CDR3 region: CSARDAGDTQYF. CDR3 in DNA: TGCAGTGCGAGGGACGCCGGAGATACGCAGTATTTT.

The chain is built from TRBV6-2 or TRBV6-3 and TRBJ1-1; tentatively, D is TRBD1 (6 bases). The germline CDR1 and CDR2 sequences are MNHEY and SVGEGT. V was clipped by 1 base and J by 3 bases, with 15 bases between them. The length of the CDR3 is 16 residues. Written as DNA, the CDR3 is TGTGCCAGCAGTTACTTCGAGCAGGGGAGGGACACTGAAGCTTTCTTT. Its translation: CASSYFEQGRDTEAFF.

This clonotype was recorded a few times. The chain uses TRBV5-5 and TRBJ2-3, with unresolved D. CDR1 and CDR2 (germline): SGHKS, YYEKEE (reference sequence). The V and J ends lost 0 bases and 1 base respectively, with 9 bases between them. The CDR3 covers 15 residues. The CDR3 nucleotides read TGTGCCAGCAGCTTGGACCCGGTAGGCACAGATACGCAGTATTTT. It encodes CASSLDPVGTDTQYF.

This clonotype has only a few counts. The rearrangement uses TRBV7-2 and TRBJ2-1; unclear D gene. The CDR3 is made up of 14 amino acids. The V gene's germline CDR1 is SGHTA and CDR2 FQGNSA. V was pared by 5 bases and J by 4 bases, with 12 bases between. The CDR3 sequence: CASSPDGRYNEQFF. In DNA, the CDR3 is TGTGCCAGCAGCCCGGACGGACGGTACAATGAGCAGTTCTTC.

This clonotype was seen just once. The rearrangement links TRBV27 to TRBJ1-6; D is unclear. With 6 bases removed from V and 12 bases from J, the gap between germline ends came to 27 bases. Germline CDR1 MNHEY, CDR2 SMNVEV (reference sequence). The CDR3 is made up of 17 amino acids. CDR3 in amino acids: CASRFTGKGWFRQPLHF. The CDR3 nucleotides read TGTGCCAGCAGGTTTACGGGGAAAGGGTGGTTTCGCCAACCCCTCCACTTT.

V gene TRBV15 combines with J gene TRBJ2-3; no clear D gene. This CDR3 is 12 amino acids long. Between the trimmed V and J ends, which lost 5 bases and 4 bases, there was a span of 7 bases. Germline assignment: CDR1 LNHNV and CDR2 YYDKDF (reference sequence). CDR3: CATSLDSDTQYF. CDR3 coding DNA: TGTGCCACCAGCCTAGATTCAGATACGCAGTATTTT. Full variable domain (remainder filled in from reference TRBV15 and TRBJ2-3): DAMVIQNPRYQVTQFGKPVTLSCSQTLNHNVMYWYQQKSSQAPKLLFHYYDKDFNNEADTPDNFQSRRPNTSFCFLDIRSPGLGDTAMYLCATSLDSDTQYFGPGTRLTVL.

This clonotype was observed a few times. The rearrangement joins TRBV4-3 to TRBJ1-2; TRBD1 agrees at 7 bases. V shed 1 base, J shed 7 bases, and the junction held 3 bases outside the gene matches. The germline V gene encodes CDR1 LGHNA and CDR2 YSLEER. The CDR3 spans 13 residues. The CDR3 bases are TGCGCCAGCAGCCAAGGACAGGGTTCTGGCTACACCTTC. This sequence encodes CASSQGQGSGYTF.

V and J are TRBV3-1 and TRBJ2-7, with 8 bases identical to TRBD2. The CDR3 is 15 residues long. Per the germline V gene, CDR1 is LGHDT and CDR2 is YNNKEL (reference sequence). Trimming cost V 1 base and J 3 bases; bases outside gene matches: 5. The DNA of the CDR3 is TGTGCCAGCAGCCAAGGGAAAGCGGGAGTCTACGAGCAGTACTTC. As protein: CASSQGKAGVYEQYF.